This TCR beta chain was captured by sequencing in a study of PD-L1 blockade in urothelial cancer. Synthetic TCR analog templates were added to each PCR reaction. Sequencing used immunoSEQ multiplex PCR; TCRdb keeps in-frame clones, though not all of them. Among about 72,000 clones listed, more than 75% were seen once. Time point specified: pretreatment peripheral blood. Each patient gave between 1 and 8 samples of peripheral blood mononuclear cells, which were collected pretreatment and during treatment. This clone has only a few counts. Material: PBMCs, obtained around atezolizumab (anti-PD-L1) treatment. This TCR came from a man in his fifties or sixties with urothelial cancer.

The CDR3 protein is CASSYREGGNSPLHF. The CDR3 coding sequence is TGTGCCAGCAGTTATAGGGAAGGGGGCAATTCACCCCTCCACTTT. The chain recombines TRBV6-5 with TRBJ1-6; 7 positions match TRBD1. The CDR3 is made up of 15 amino acids. Germline lookup yields CDR1 MNHEY and CDR2 SVGAGI. Trimming took 3 bases from V and 7 from J; bases not matched to a gene: 6.